This entry features one TCR beta chain sequence. Its target is not known. Replicate PCRs from sorted subsets contained around 200 ng DNA, which is tens of thousands of T cell genomes. Clones were read by immunoSEQ multiplex PCR, and TCRdb kept only the in-frame ones, dropping some. This sample yields some 1,600,000 clones, of which 98% are seen a single time; roughly 0.42% belongs to the top ten. All donors were healthy HIV-negative adults lacking recent acute infections or vaccinations. The donors, all of them Caucasian adults, lived in Nashville, Tennessee. Trimming shortened V by 4 bases and J by 2 bases, and 14 bases separated the two germline ends. The germline gives CDR1 KGHSH, CDR2 LQKENI. This CDR3 has 15 residues. The record originates from a study of shared clonotypes between healthy human individuals. Findings and caveats of the study: Sample collection involved blood only; tissue repertoires are likely different.

J is TRBJ2-5 and V is TRBV18; D not certain. The sample consisted of naive CD4+ T cells sorted from blood. Subset in this sample: CD45RA+ positively selected. The clonotype was recovered from a young man in good health. CDR3 amino acids: CASSRSIRPQETQYF. CDR3 coding DNA: TGTGCCAGCTCACGAAGTATAAGACCTCAAGAGACCCAGTACTTC.